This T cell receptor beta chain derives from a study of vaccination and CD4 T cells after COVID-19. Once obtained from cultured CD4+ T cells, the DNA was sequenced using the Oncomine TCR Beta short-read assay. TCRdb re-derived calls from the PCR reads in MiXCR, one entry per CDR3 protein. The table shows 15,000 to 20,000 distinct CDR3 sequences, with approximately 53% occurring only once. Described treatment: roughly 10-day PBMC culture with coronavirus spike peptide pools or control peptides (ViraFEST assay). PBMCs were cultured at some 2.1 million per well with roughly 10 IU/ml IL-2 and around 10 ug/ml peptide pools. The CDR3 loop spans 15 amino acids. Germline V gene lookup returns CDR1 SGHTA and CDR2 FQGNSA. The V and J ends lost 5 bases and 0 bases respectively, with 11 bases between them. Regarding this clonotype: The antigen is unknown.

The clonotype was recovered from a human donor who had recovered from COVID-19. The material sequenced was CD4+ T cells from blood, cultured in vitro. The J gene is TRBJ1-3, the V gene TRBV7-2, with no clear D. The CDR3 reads CASSETSYSGNTIYF. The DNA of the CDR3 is TGTGCCAGCAGCGAAACATCTTACTCTGGAAACACCATATATTTT.